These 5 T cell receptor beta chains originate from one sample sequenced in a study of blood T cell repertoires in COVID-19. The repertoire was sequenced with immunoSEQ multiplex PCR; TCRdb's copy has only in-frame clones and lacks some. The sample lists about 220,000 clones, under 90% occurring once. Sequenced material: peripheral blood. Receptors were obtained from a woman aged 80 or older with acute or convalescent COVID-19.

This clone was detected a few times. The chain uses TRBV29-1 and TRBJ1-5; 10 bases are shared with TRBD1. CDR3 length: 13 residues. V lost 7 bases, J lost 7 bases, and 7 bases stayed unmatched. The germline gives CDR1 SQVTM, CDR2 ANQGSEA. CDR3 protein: CSGATGGGQPQHF. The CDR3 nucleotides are TGCAGCGGGGCGACAGGGGGCGGACAGCCCCAGCATTTT.

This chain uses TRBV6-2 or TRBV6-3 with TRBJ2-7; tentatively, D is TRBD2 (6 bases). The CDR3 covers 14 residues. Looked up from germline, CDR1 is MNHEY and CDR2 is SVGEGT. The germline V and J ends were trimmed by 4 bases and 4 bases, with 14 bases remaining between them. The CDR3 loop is CASSFLAGIYEQYF. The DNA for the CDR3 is TGTGCCAGCAGTTTTCTTGCGGGGATTTACGAGCAGTACTTC.

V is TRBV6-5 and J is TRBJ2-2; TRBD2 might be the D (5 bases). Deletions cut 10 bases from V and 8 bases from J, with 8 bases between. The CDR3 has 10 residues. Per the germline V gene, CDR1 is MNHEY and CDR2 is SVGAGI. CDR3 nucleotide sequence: TGTGCCACCGGGGATGGGGAGCTGTTTTTT. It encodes CATGDGELFF.

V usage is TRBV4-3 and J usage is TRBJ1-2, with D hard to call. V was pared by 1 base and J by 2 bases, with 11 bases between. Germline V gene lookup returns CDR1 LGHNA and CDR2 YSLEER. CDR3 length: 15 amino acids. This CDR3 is CASSQGLAENYGYTF. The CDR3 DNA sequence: TGCGCCAGCAGCCAAGGCCTGGCGGAAAACTATGGCTACACCTTC.

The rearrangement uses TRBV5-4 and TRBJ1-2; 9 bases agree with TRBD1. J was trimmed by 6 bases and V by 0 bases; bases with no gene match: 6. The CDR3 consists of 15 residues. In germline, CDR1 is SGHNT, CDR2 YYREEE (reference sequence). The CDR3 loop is CASSLAGQGSNGYTF. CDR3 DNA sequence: TGTGCCAGCAGCTTGGCGGGACAGGGAAGTAATGGCTACACCTTC.